The present T cell receptor (beta chain) was sequenced within a study of blood T cell repertoires in COVID-19. Turning to the study itself: The cDNA or gDNA used as material had been derived from T cells, B-cell-depleted T cells, or PBMCs.

This clone was observed a handful of times. No DNA is shown, since the ends of the CDR3 on it are uncertain; the CDR3 is the one TCRdb lists. Original processing methods: Reference gene primers were amplified, and this amplification served to estimate nucleated cell counts. Here immunoSEQ multiplex PCR was the method, and the copy in TCRdb shows in-frame clones only, minus some. That table is the source of V, J and clone size, and D and trimming were worked out from the DNA. The table has tens of thousands of clones, about three quarters seen once. The CDR3 is 16 amino acids in total, end residues counted.

The sample taken for sequencing was peripheral blood. This chain links TRBV21-1 with TRBJ1-2; TRBD1 is the table's D call, not checked against the DNA. TRBV21-1 is a pseudogene. The receptor was derived from a human donor with active or convalescent COVID-19. The donor label of this sample is uncertain. This CDR3 reads CASITLTFGTGNGYTF.